Below are 2 T cell receptor beta chains sequenced from a single sample in a study of blood T cell repertoires in COVID-19. The data were produced by immunoSEQ multiplex PCR, yet TCRdb's version contains in-frame clones alone and is incomplete. The sample carries some 220,000 clones, about 88% recorded once. Material for sequencing was PBMCs or T cells enriched from blood (not recorded which). These receptors all stem from a woman in her 30s who had recovered from COVID-19.

V gene TRBV18 combines with J gene TRBJ1-1; the D gene is possibly TRBD1 (6 bases). V lost 2 bases, J lost 7 bases, and 11 bases lay in between. The CDR3 spans 13 residues. CDR1 KGHSH and CDR2 LQKENI come from the germline V gene. The CDR3 loop reads CASSPKQGFEAFF. The CDR3 DNA follows: TGTGCCAGCTCACCAAAACAGGGATTTGAAGCTTTCTTT.

The chain combines TRBV7-8 with TRBJ1-2, with 8 bases that match TRBD1. The trim removed 4 bases at V and 7 bases at J, leaving 20 bases unmatched. The CDR3 runs to 18 residues. Germline V gene sequence: CDR1 SGHVS, CDR2 FQNEAQ. The CDR3, as DNA: TGTGCCAGCAGCTCCACCCTCTCTGCAGGGGGCGCCTTTCGTGGCTACACCTTC. It translates to CASSSTLSAGGAFRGYTF.